Reported below is one TCR beta chain. Its matching antigen is unknown. An end of the junction differs from the germline gene, which may be a read error. The germline gives CDR1 DFQATT, CDR2 SNEGSKA (reference sequence). The CDR3 is 16 amino acids. The data are from a study of tumor and adjacent non-tumor tissue in lung cancer. Broader study findings: Normal lung showed higher cumulative top 100 clone frequency than tumor.

TCRbeta libraries were built with three rounds of nested PCR, modified from ARM-PCR. In TCRdb, the multiplex PCR reads were re-called with MiXCR into one record per CDR3 protein. The table shows around 60,000 distinct CDR3 sequences, with over 60% occurring only once. This sample's RNA came from whole unsorted tissue. More than 3 cm separated this lung sample from the edge of the tumor. Newly diagnosed lung cancer patients had thoracic surgery in China, August–late 2014, without prior chemotherapy. The sample was distant non-tumor lung tissue. This chain connects TRBV20-1 to TRBJ1-2; TRBD1 agrees at 7 bases. The sequence came from a man between 65 and 85 years old with non-small cell lung cancer. DNA for the CDR3: TGCAATGCTAGAGAACCGAGGACAGGTGCCTCGGGTGGCTACACCTTC. Translated: CNAREPRTGASGGYTF.